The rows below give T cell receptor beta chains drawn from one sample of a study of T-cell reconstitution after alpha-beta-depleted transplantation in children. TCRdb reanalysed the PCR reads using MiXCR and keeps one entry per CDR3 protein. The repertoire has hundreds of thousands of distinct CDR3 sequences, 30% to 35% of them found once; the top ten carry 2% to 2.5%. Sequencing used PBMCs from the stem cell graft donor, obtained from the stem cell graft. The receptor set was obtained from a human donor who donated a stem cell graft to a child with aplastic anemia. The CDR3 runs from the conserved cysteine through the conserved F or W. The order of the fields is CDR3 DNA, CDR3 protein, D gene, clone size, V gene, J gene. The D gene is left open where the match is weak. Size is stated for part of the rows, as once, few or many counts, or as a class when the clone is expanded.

TGTGCCAGTAGTATAGAAGGGGGTGCTAGGGCCGATACGCAGTATTTT	CASSIEGGARADTQYF	-	few	TRBV19	TRBJ2-3
TGTGCCTGGAGCGTGGCAGGACTAGCGGGAGCTACAGATACGCAGTATTTT	CAWSVAGLAGATDTQYF	TRBD2	few	TRBV30	TRBJ2-3
TGTGCCAGCAGTTACTCGGGACAGGTGAGATACGAGCAGTACTTC	CASSYSGQVRYEQYF	TRBD1	-	TRBV6-5	TRBJ2-7
TGTGCCAGCAGCGTAGCTGGTGGGACTAGCGGAGTCATACTAGCCAAAAACATTCAGTACTTC	CASSVAGGTSGVILAKNIQYF	TRBD2	-	TRBV9	TRBJ2-4
TGTGCCAGCAGCTATGGGGACCCCACAGATACGCAGTATTTT	CASSYGDPTDTQYF	-	-	TRBV7-2	TRBJ2-3
TGCAGTGCTAGAGACAACAGGGGAGGTGGCAATCAGCCCCAGCATTTT	CSARDNRGGGNQPQHF	TRBD1	few	TRBV20-1	TRBJ1-5
TGTGCCTGGAGTCATCAGGATAACTATGGCTACACCTTC	CAWSHQDNYGYTF	-	few	TRBV30	TRBJ1-2
TGCGCCAGCAGCCCGGGACAGGGGTCAAACAATGAGCAGTTCTTC	CASSPGQGSNNEQFF	TRBD1	-	TRBV5-1	TRBJ2-1
TGCAGTGCTAGAGATCCCCCTTACGAGCAGTACTTC	CSARDPPYEQYF	-	few	TRBV20-1	TRBJ2-7
TGCAGCGTTGGTGGGAGGACCGCAACTAATGAAAAACTGTTTTTT	CSVGGRTATNEKLFF	-	few	TRBV29-1	TRBJ1-4
TGCGCCAGCAGCTTCACTGGGGGACAGATCCAAGAGACCCAGTACTTC	CASSFTGGQIQETQYF	TRBD1	few	TRBV5-1	TRBJ2-5
TGTGCCAGCAGCCCCTGGACAGGGGCCTACGAGCAGTACTTC	CASSPWTGAYEQYF	TRBD1	-	TRBV7-2	TRBJ2-7
TGCGCCAGCAGCTTGGAGACTACCTCCTACAATGAGCAGTTCTTC	CASSLETTSYNEQFF	-	-	TRBV5-1	TRBJ2-1
TGTGCCAGCAGCGACCAGGGGACCCCGAACACCGGGGAGCTGTTTTTT	CASSDQGTPNTGELFF	-	-	TRBV9	TRBJ2-2
TGCGCCAGCAGCTTGGGAGAGCGTGTGGGCGGGAGCTCCTACAATGAGCAGTTCTTC	CASSLGERVGGSSYNEQFF	TRBD2	-	TRBV5-1	TRBJ2-1
TGTGCCAGCAGTCCCCCTGGGGGACTAGCGGGAGTAGGGAATGAGCAGTTCTTC	CASSPPGGLAGVGNEQFF	TRBD2	few	TRBV6-1	TRBJ2-1
TGCGCCAGCAGCTGGAGCGGGAGGGCCGGGAATGAGCAGTTCTTC	CASSWSGRAGNEQFF	TRBD2	-	TRBV5-1	TRBJ2-1
TGCAGCGTTGTTTGGCTAGCGGAGAACACCGGGGAGCTGTTTTTT	CSVVWLAENTGELFF	TRBD2	-	TRBV29-1	TRBJ2-2
TGCGCCAGCAGCTTGGGGGCCGGGCGGTCTCCCTACAATGAGCAGTTCTTC	CASSLGAGRSPYNEQFF	-	few	TRBV5-1	TRBJ2-1
TGTGCCAGCAGTTACGGGGCTAGCTCAGATACGCAGTATTTT	CASSYGASSDTQYF	-	-	TRBV6-5	TRBJ2-3
TGTGCCTGGGGTACCGGGGGTGGCTACACCTTC	CAWGTGGGYTF	-	-	TRBV30	TRBJ1-2
TGCGCCAGCAGCAGCTGGGGCGGAGATGGGACCCAGTACTTC	CASSSWGGDGTQYF	-	-	TRBV5-1	TRBJ2-5
TGCGCCAGCAGCCAAGATGTTACGCGTGGAGCTTTCTTT	CASSQDVTRGAFF	-	few	TRBV4-3	TRBJ1-1
TGTGCCAGCAGCTTAGAAGGCCTTAGGTCACCCCTCCACTTT	CASSLEGLRSPLHF	-	few	TRBV7-2	TRBJ1-6
TGTGCCAGCAGCCAAGCCCCCCCTAATGAGCAGTTCTTC	CASSQAPPNEQFF	-	-	TRBV3-1	TRBJ2-1
TGTGCCACCAGCAGGTCACCGGGACTAGCGGGGAGCACAGATACGCAGTATTTT	CATSRSPGLAGSTDTQYF	TRBD2	few	TRBV15	TRBJ2-3
TGTGCCTGGAGTGTACGTCGCTACTCTGGAAACACCATATATTTT	CAWSVRRYSGNTIYF	-	few	TRBV30	TRBJ1-3
TGCAGTGCTAGCCCCGGACAGGGGACTTCACCCCTCCACTTT	CSASPGQGTSPLHF	TRBD1	few	TRBV20-1	TRBJ1-6
TGCGCCAGCAGCCAAGAACCTTCCTACAATGAGCAGTTCTTC	CASSQEPSYNEQFF	-	few	TRBV4-3	TRBJ2-1
TGCAGTGCTAGAGTTCTTCTTAGGGGTTCGGCTGGAAACACCATATATTTT	CSARVLLRGSAGNTIYF	-	-	TRBV20-1	TRBJ1-3
TGTGCCAGCTCACCACAGGGGGCGATCACAGATACGCAGTATTTT	CASSPQGAITDTQYF	TRBD1	-	TRBV18	TRBJ2-3
TGTGCCAGCAGTGTCCCCAGGGGGGGTAATGAAAAACTGTTTTTT	CASSVPRGGNEKLFF	TRBD1	-	TRBV28	TRBJ1-4
TGTGCCAGCTCACCACCGGGCGGGACACGGGATACGCAGTATTTT	CASSPPGGTRDTQYF	-	-	TRBV18	TRBJ2-3
TGTGCCATCAGTGACCATCCGGGACTAGCGGGAGAGCTCTACAATGAGCAGTTCTTC	CAISDHPGLAGELYNEQFF	TRBD2	-	TRBV10-3	TRBJ2-1
TGTGCCAGCAGTCGCTCCGGGCGGGGGGGGACTGAAGCTTTCTTT	CASSRSGRGGTEAFF	-	-	TRBV27	TRBJ1-1
TGTGCCAGCAGCTTGGCTGGGACTAGCTCCTACAATGAGCAGTTCTTC	CASSLAGTSSYNEQFF	TRBD2	many	TRBV7-2	TRBJ2-1
TGCAGCGGTGGACTAGCGGGAGGCGATGAGCAGTTCTTC	CSGGLAGGDEQFF	TRBD2	-	TRBV29-1	TRBJ2-1
TGCAGCGTTGGGAGCTCAGGGGATAACACCATATATTTT	CSVGSSGDNTIYF	-	-	TRBV29-1	TRBJ1-3
TGTGCCAGCAGCTTGCCCAGGGTCCACGAGCAGTACTTC	CASSLPRVHEQYF	-	-	TRBV5-6	TRBJ2-7
TGCGCCAGCGGTGGGGCCAACGTCCTGACTTTC	CASGGANVLTF	-	-	TRBV4-3	TRBJ2-6
TGTGCCATCAGAGGGACAGGGGGCATGAACACTGAAGCTTTCTTT	CAIRGTGGMNTEAFF	TRBD1	few	TRBV10-3	TRBJ1-1
TGTGCCAGCAGCGGGACGGGCTCTGGAAACACCATATATTTT	CASSGTGSGNTIYF	-	-	TRBV3-1	TRBJ1-3
TGCAGTGCTGCGGCCTGGGATAGCACAGATACGCAGTATTTT	CSAAAWDSTDTQYF	-	-	TRBV20-1	TRBJ2-3
TGTGCCAGCTCATCTGGAGCGGTAGGCACAGATACGCAGTATTTT	CASSSGAVGTDTQYF	-	once	TRBV18	TRBJ2-3
TGTGCCAGCAGCGTACCGGGACTAGTACACAATGAGCAGTTCTTC	CASSVPGLVHNEQFF	TRBD2	few	TRBV25-1	TRBJ2-1
TGTGCCAGCAGTGCCGGGAGATTGAACACCGGGGAGCTGTTTTTT	CASSAGRLNTGELFF	-	few	TRBV12-3/TRBV12-4	TRBJ2-2
TGCGCCAGCACCCCGGACAGGGTGAACACTGAAGCTTTCTTT	CASTPDRVNTEAFF	TRBD1	-	TRBV4-3	TRBJ1-1
TGCAGCGTTGAAGGGAACACTGAAGCTTTCTTT	CSVEGNTEAFF	-	few	TRBV29-1	TRBJ1-1
TGTGCCAGCAGCCGACAGACCGCCCCCAACTATGGCTACACCTTC	CASSRQTAPNYGYTF	-	-	TRBV28	TRBJ1-2
TGTGCCAGCAGTTGGGAATACGAGCAGTACTTC	CASSWEYEQYF	-	-	TRBV28	TRBJ2-7